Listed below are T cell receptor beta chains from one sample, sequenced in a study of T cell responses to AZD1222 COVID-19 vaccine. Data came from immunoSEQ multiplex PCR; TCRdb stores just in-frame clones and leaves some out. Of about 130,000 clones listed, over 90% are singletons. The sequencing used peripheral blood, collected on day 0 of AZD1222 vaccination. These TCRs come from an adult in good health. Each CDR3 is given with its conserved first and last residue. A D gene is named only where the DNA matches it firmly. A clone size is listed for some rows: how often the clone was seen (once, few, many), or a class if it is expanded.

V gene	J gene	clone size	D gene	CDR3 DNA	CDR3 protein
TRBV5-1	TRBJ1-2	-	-	TGCGCCAGCAGCTCGCAAGCGGGGAACTATGGCTACACCTTC	CASSSQAGNYGYTF
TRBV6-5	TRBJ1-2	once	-	TGTGCCAGCAGTACGGGTCAGACAGGCGACTATGGCTACACCTTC	CASSTGQTGDYGYTF
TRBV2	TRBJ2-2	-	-	TGTCCCACCAGACGACAGGGAGGTACCGGGGAGCTGTTTTTT	CPTRRQGGTGELFF
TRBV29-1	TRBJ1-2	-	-	TGCAGCGTTGAAACCCCCCGGGTGGGGGTGGGTGGCTACACCTTC	CSVETPRVGVGGYTF
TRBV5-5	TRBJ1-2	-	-	TGTGCCAGCAGCTTGGCTGCAGGTAGTGGCTACACCTTC	CASSLAAGSGYTF
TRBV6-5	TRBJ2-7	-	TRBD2	TGTGCCAGCAGTTCCCCGACGAGCGGGGCTTACGAGCAGTACTTC	CASSSPTSGAYEQYF
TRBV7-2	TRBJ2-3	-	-	TGTGCCAGCAGCTTATGGGCAGGGGTGGAGGCCGGCACAGATACGCAGTATTTT	CASSLWAGVEAGTDTQYF
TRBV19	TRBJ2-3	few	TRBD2	TGTGCCAGTAGTATAGTAGCGGGGAACACAGATACGCAGTATTTT	CASSIVAGNTDTQYF
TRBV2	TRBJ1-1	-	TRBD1	TGTGCCAGCAGTAGCCCGGGACAGGGGATCGCTGAAGCTTTCTTT	CASSSPGQGIAEAFF
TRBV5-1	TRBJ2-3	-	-	TGCGCCAGCAGCTTGACTGGGGGGGCGGCAACGAAAGATACGCAGTATTTT	CASSLTGGAATKDTQYF
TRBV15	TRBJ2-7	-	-	TGTGCCACCAGCAGAGATAGGCCGGGGTCCTACGAGCAGTACTTC	CATSRDRPGSYEQYF
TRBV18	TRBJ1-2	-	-	TGTGCCAGCTCCCCTGGTAACAGGGCGGGTGGCTACACCTTC	CASSPGNRAGGYTF
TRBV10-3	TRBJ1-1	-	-	TGTGCCACCTTATCGACAGGGAACACTGAAGCTTTCTTT	CATLSTGNTEAFF
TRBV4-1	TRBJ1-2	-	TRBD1	TGCGCCAGCAGCCACGGGACAGGGGGAAACTATGGCTACACCTTC	CASSHGTGGNYGYTF
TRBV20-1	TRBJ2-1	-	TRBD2	TGCAGTGCTAGTGGGGTAGCGGGGGGTCCAGGAGATGAGCAGTTCTTC	CSASGVAGGPGDEQFF
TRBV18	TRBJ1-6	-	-	TGTGCCAGCTCACGGGGGGAAGGTTCACCCCTCCACTTT	CASSRGEGSPLHF
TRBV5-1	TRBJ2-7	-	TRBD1	TGCGCCAGCAGCTTGTGGGACAGGTCATTGAGGGAGCAGTACTTC	CASSLWDRSLREQYF
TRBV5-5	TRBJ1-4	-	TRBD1	TGTGCCAGCAGCTGGGGTGACAGGGGAAAGGGCGAAAAACTGTTTTTT	CASSWGDRGKGEKLFF
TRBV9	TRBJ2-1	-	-	TGTGCCAGCAGCGTAGGGTTCAATGAGCAGTTCTTC	CASSVGFNEQFF
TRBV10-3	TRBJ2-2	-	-	TGTGCCATCAGTGAGGCGGGGAACACCGGGGAGCTGTTTTTT	CAISEAGNTGELFF
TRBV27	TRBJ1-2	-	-	TGTGCCAGCAGTTTTGGGCAGGGTTGGGTTGGCTACACCTTC	CASSFGQGWVGYTF
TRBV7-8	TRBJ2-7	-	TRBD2	TGTGCCAGCAGCTTCGGAGCGGGGACCACTTACGAGCAGTACTTC	CASSFGAGTTYEQYF
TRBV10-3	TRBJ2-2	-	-	TGTGCCATCAGTGAGTCGCAGGGGGGCACCGGGGAGCTGTTTTTT	CAISESQGGTGELFF
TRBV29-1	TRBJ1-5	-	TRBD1	TGCAGCGTTGAGTGTGACAGGGATTTCGACCAGCCCCAGCATTTT	CSVECDRDFDQPQHF
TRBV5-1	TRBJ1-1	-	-	TGCGCCAGCAGCCAAGCGGGACACGCGAACACTGAAGCTTTCTTT	CASSQAGHANTEAFF
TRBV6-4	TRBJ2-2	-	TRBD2	TGTGCCAGCAGTGAACGGGGGGACACCGGGGAGCTGTTTTTT	CASSERGDTGELFF
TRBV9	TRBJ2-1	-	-	TGTGCCAGCAGCGCCCGGGGGGGACAGTACAATGAGCAGTTCTTC	CASSARGGQYNEQFF
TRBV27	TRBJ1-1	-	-	TGTGCCAGCAGTTTATGGCCGGCTGCTGAAGCTTTCTTT	CASSLWPAAEAFF
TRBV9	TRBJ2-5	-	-	TGTGCCAGCAGCGTAGGACTAGGTCTCGAGACCCAGTACTTC	CASSVGLGLETQYF
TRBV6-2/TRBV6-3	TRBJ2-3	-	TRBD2	TGTGCCAGCAGTTACTCCCCGCGGGAGTTCACAGATACGCAGTATTTT	CASSYSPREFTDTQYF
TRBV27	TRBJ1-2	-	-	TGTGCCAGCAGGTCCGGGACCCAATTCATTTATGGCTACACCTTC	CASRSGTQFIYGYTF
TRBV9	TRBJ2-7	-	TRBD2	TGTGCCAGCAGCGTGGACAAACTAGCGGGGCACTACGAGCAGTACTTC	CASSVDKLAGHYEQYF
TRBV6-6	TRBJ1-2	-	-	TGTGCCAGCAGAGCATCATATGGCTACACCTTC	CASRASYGYTF
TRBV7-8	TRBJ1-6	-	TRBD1	TGTGCCAGCAGCCCGACAGGGGGCTCCTATAATTCACCCCTCCACTTT	CASSPTGGSYNSPLHF
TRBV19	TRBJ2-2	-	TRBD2	TGTGCCAGTAGTAGAGTACCGGGACGGGGGGGCCGTTCGACCGGGGAGCTGTTTTTT	CASSRVPGRGGRSTGELFF
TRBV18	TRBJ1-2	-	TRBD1	TGTGCCAGCTCACCCTGGCAGGGGGTCTATGGCTACACCTTC	CASSPWQGVYGYTF
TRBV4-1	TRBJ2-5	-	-	TGCGCCAGCAGCCAAGTGTTTCAGGGGGGCCTGGGAGAGACCCAGTACTTC	CASSQVFQGGLGETQYF
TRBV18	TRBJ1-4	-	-	TGTGCCAGCTCCGCCGGACAGAGTTCAACTAATGAAAAACTGTTTTTT	CASSAGQSSTNEKLFF
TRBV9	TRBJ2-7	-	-	TGTGCCAGCAGCGTAGCGCCACGGACCGATTACTACGAGCAGTACTTC	CASSVAPRTDYYEQYF
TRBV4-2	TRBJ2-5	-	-	TGTGCCAGCAGCCAAGCACTAGCTAGACAAGAGACCCAGTACTTC	CASSQALARQETQYF
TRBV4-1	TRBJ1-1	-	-	TGCGCCAGCAGACCCACAGGTAGGGACACTGAAGCTTTCTTT	CASRPTGRDTEAFF
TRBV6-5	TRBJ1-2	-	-	TGTGCCAGCAGTTCCGGGTCCTCCAGAGGTGGCTACACCTTC	CASSSGSSRGGYTF